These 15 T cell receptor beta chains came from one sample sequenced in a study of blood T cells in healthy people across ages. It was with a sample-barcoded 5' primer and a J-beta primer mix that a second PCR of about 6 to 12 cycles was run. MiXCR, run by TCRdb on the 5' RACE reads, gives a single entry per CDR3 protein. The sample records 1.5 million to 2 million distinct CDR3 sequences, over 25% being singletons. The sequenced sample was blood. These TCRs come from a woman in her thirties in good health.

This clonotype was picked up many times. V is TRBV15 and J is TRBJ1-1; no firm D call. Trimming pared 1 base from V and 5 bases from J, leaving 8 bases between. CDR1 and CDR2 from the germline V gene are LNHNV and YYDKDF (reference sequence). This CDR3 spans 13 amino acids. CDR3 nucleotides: TGTGCCACCAGCAGAGCAGTCGGGACTGAAGCTTTCTTT. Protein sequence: CATSRAVGTEAFF.

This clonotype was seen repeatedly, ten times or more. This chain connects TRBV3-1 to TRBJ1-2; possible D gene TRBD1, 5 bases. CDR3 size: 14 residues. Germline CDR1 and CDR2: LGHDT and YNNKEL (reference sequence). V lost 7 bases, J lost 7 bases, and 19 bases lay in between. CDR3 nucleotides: TGTGCCAGCAACGCGGGGCAGCTGAGGAGTGGCTACACCTTC. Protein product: CASNAGQLRSGYTF.

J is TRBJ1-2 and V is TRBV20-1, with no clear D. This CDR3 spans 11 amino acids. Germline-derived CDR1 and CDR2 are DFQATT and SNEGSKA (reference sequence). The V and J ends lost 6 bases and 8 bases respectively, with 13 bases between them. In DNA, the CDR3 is TGCAGTGCCTATCGCGGAAGGGGCTACACCTTC. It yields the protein CSAYRGRGYTF.

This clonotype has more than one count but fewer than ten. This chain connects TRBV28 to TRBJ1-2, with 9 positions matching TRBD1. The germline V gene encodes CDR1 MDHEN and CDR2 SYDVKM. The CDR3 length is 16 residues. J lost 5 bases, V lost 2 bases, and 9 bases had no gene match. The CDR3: CASSLRNPGQGYGYTF. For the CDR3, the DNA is TGTGCCAGCAGTTTACGTAATCCGGGACAGGGATATGGCTACACCTTC.

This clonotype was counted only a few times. CDR3 in DNA: TGCGCCAGCAGCCAATACAGGGGGGTGGGCAATGAGCAGTTCTTC. Its protein is CASSQYRGVGNEQFF. The V call is TRBV4-3, the J call TRBJ2-1, with 8 positions matching TRBD1. The CDR3 sequence is 15 residues long. The ends lost 2 bases at V and 6 bases at J; junction bases unmatched: 6. Germline loops: CDR1 LGHNA, CDR2 YSLEER.

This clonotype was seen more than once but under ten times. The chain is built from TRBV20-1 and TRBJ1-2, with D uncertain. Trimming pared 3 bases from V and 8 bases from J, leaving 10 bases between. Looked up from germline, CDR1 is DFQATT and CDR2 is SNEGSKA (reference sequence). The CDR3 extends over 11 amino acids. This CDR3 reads CSASEHQGYTF. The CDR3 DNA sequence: TGCAGTGCTAGCGAGCACCAGGGCTACACCTTC.

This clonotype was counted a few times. The CDR3 bases are TGTGCCAGCAGCGAACAGGGAACTCAGCATTACAATGAGCAGTTCTTC. As protein: CASSEQGTQHYNEQFF. The chain employs TRBV7-3 and TRBJ2-1; TRBD1 might be the D (6 bases). V was trimmed by 5 bases and J by 4 bases, leaving 18 bases between them. Per the germline V gene, CDR1 is SGHTA and CDR2 is FQGTGA. This CDR3 is built from 16 residues.

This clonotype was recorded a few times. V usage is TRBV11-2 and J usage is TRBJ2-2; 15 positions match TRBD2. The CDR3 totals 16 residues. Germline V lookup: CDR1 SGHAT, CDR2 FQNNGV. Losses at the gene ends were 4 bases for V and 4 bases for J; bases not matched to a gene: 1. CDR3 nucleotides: TGTGCCAGCAGCTGGGGACTAGCGGGGGGCACCGGGGAGCTGTTTTTT. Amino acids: CASSWGLAGGTGELFF.

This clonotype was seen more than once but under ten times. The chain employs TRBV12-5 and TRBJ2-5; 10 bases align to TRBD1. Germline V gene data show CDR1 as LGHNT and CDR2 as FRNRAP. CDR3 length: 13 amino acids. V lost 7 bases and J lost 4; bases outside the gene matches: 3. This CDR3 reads CASAGTGAETQYF. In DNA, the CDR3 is TGTGCTAGTGCCGGGACAGGGGCAGAGACCCAGTACTTC.

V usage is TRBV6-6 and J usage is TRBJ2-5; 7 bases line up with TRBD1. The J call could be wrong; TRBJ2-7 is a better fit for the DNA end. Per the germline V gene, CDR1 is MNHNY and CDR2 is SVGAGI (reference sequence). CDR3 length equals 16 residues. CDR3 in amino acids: CASSMALLTGRNEQYF. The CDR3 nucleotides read TGTGCCAGCAGTATGGCTCTTCTGACAGGGAGAAACGAGCAGTACTTC.

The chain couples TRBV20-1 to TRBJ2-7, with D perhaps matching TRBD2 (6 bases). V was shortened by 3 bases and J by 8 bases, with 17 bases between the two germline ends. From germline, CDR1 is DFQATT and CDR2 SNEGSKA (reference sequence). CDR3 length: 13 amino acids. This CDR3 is CSAREGLEVKQYF. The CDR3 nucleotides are TGCAGTGCTAGGGAGGGCTTAGAGGTGAAGCAGTACTTC.

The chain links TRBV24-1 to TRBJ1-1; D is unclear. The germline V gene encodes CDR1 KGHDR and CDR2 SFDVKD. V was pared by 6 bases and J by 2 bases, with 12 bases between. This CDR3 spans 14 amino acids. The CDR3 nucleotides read TGTGCCACCAGTTCCACCGCCGGAAACACTGAAGCTTTCTTT. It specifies CATSSTAGNTEAFF.

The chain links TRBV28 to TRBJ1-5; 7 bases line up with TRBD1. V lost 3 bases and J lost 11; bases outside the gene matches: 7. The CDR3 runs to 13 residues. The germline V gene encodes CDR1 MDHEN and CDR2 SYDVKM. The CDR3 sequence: CASSFSVTGSQHF. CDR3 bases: TGTGCCAGCAGTTTCTCTGTGACAGGGTCCCAGCATTTT.

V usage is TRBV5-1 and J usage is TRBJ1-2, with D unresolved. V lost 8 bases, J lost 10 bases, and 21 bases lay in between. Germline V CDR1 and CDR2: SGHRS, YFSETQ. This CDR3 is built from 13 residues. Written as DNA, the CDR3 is TGCGCCAGTTCCCTTGTAGGGCGTTCGGCCTACACCTTC. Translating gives CASSLVGRSAYTF.

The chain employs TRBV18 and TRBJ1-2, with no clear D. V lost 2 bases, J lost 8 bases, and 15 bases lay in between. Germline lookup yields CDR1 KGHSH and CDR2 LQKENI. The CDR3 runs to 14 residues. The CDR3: CASSPDNASGGYTF. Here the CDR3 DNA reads TGTGCCAGCTCACCAGATAACGCCTCCGGGGGCTACACCTTC.